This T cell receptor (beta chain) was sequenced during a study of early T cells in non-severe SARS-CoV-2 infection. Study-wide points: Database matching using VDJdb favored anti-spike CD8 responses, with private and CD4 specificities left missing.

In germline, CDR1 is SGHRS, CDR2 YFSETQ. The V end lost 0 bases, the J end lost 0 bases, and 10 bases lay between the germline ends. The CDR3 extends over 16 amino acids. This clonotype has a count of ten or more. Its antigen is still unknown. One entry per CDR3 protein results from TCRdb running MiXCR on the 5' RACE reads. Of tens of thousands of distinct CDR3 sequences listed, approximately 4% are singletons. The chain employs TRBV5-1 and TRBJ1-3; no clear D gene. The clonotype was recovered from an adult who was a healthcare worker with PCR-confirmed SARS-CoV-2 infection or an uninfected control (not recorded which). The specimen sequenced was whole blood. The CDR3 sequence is CASSLEGGSSGNTIYF. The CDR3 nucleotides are TGCGCCAGCAGCTTGGAGGGCGGCAGCTCTGGAAACACCATATATTTT.